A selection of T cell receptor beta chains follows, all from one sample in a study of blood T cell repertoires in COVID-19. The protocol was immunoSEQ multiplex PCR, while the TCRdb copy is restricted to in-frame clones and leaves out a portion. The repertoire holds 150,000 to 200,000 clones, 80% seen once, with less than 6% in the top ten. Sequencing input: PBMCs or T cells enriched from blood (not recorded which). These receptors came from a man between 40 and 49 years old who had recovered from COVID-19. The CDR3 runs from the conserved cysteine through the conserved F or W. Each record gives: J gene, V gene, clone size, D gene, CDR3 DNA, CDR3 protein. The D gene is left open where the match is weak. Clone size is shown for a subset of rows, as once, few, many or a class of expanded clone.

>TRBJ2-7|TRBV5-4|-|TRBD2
TGTGCCAGCAGGCCAGCGGGGAGCTCCTACGAGCAGTACTTC
CASRPAGSSYEQYF
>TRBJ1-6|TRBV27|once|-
TGTGCCAGCAGTATCCTTGGACGGGGGGTCCTTTATAATTCACCCCTCCACTTT
CASSILGRGVLYNSPLHF
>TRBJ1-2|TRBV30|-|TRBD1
TGTGCCTGGGCCCCAATGGGACAGTCCTACTATGGCTACACCTTC
CAWAPMGQSYYGYTF
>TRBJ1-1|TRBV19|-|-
TGTGCCAGTAGTATAGAAGGGGCCGCCGCGGGATCAGCTTTCTTT
CASSIEGAAAGSAFF
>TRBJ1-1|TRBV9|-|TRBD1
TGTGCCAGCAGCGCCACAGGGGGGGCCCAGGGGGGCACTGAAGCTTTCTTT
CASSATGGAQGGTEAFF
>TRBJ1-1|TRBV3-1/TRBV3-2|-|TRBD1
TGTGCCAGCAGCGTCCCCGGGACAGAGGGCTGGGAAAACACTGAAGCTTTCTTT
CASSVPGTEGWENTEAFF
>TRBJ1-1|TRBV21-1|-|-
TGTGCCAGCAGCCCCTGGGGGGGGAGGGCGGATGAAGCTTTCTTT
CASSPWGGRADEAFF
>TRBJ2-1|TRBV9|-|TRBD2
TGTGCCAGCAGCGTATTAGAAGGGGAGGGCAATGAGCAGTTCTTC
CASSVLEGEGNEQFF
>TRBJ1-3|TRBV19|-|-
TGTGCCAGTAGTCTCGGGGGGCGTACCTCTGGAAACACCATATATTTT
CASSLGGRTSGNTIYF
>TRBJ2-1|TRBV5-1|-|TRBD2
TGCGCCAGCAATAGCGGGGGGGCCACCCATGAGCAGTTCTTC
CASNSGGATHEQFF
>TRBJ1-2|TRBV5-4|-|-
TGTGCCAGCAGCTTGGGGGGCAGGGGTAGTGGCTACACCTTC
CASSLGGRGSGYTF
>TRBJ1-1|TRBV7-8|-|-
TGTGCCAGCAGCCTGACAGGATTGACTGAAGCTTTCTTT
CASSLTGLTEAFF